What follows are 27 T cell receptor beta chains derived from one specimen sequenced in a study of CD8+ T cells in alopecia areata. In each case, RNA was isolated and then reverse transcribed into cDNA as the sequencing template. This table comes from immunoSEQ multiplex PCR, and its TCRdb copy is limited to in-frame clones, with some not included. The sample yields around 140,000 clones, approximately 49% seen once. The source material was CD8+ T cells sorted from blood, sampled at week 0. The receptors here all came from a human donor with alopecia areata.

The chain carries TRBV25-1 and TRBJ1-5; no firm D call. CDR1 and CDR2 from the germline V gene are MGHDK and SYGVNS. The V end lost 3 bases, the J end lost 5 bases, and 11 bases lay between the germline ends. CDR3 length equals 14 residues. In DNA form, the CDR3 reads TGTGCCAGCAGTGACGGAGAAGTTGATCAGCCCCAGCATTTT. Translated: CASSDGEVDQPQHF.

The CDR3 sequence is CASSTGQGFNTQYF. CDR3 nucleotide sequence: TGTGCCAGCAGTACTGGACAGGGTTTCAATACGCAGTATTTT. This chain uses TRBV6-5 with TRBJ2-3, with 8 nucleotides matching TRBD1. In germline, CDR1 is MNHEY, CDR2 SVGAGI. This CDR3 is built from 14 residues. The junction had 8 bases not matched to a gene; V was cut back by 5 bases and J by 7 bases.

The CDR3 DNA sequence: TGTGCCAGCAGCTTTCAGGACTTTACTTCACCCCTCCACTTT. This encodes CASSFQDFTSPLHF. V gene TRBV7-6 combines with J gene TRBJ1-6; D is undetermined. CDR1 and CDR2 (germline): SGHVS, FNYEAQ. This CDR3 comprises 14 residues. V was cut by 3 bases and J by 9 bases, with 12 bases left in between. Full variable domain (outside the CDR3, taken from reference TRBV7-6 and TRBJ1-6): GAGVSQSPRYKVTKRGQDVALRCDPISGHVSLYWYRQALGQGPEFLTYFNYEAQQDKSGLPNDRFSAERPEGSISTLTIQRTEQRDSAMYRCASSFQDFTSPLHFGNGTRLTVT.

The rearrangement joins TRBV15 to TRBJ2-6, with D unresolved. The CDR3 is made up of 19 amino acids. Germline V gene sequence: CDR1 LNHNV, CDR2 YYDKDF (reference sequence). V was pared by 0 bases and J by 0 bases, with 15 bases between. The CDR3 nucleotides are TGTGCCACCAGCAGAGATCATCCCTCAAGCCTCTCTGGGGCCAACGTCCTGACTTTC. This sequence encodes CATSRDHPSSLSGANVLTF.

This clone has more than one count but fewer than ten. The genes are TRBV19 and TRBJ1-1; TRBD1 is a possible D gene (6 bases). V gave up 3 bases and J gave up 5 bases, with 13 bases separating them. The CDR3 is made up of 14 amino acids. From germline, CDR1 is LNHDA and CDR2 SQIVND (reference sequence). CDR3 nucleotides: TGTGCCAGTAGTATGACGACGGGGGCTACTGAAGCTTTCTTT. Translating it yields CASSMTTGATEAFF.

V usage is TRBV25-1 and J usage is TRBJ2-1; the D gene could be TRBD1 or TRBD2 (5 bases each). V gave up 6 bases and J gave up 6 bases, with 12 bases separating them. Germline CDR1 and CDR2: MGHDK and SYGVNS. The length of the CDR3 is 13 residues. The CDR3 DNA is TGTGCCAGCAGCGTCGGGGCCTCCAATGAGCAGTTCTTC. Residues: CASSVGASNEQFF.

CDR3 loop: CASSRTSNGTQYF. CDR3 in DNA: TGCGCCAGCAGCCGGACTAGCAACGGTACGCAGTATTTT. This chain connects TRBV4-3 to TRBJ2-3; 8 bases match TRBD2. There are 13 residues in the CDR3. V lost 4 bases to trimming and J lost 8 bases; unmatched junction nucleotides: 5. CDR1 and CDR2 from the germline V gene are LGHNA and YSLEER.

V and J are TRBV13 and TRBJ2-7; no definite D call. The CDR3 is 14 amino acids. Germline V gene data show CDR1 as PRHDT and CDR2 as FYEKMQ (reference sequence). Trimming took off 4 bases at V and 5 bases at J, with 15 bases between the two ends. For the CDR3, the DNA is TGTGCCAGCAGCTCCCCGGCCCCAAGGAACGAGCAGTACTTC. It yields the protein CASSSPAPRNEQYF.

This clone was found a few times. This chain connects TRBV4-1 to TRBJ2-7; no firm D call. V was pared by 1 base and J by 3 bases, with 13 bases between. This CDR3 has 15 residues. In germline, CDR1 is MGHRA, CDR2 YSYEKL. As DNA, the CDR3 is TGCGCCAGCAGCCAAGTAGGCGGAGTTAGCTACGAGCAGTACTTC. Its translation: CASSQVGGVSYEQYF.

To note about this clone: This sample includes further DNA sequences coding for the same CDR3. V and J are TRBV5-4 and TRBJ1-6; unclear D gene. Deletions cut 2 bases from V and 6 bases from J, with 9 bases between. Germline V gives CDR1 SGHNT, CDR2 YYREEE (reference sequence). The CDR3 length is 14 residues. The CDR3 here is CASSLEVLNSPLHF. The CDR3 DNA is TGTGCCAGCAGCTTAGAGGTCCTTAATTCACCCCTCCACTTT.

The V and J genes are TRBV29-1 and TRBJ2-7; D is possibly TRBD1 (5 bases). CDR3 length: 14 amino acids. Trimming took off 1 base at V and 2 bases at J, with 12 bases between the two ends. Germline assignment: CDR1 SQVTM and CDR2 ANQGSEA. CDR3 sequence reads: CSVEGQGEAYEQYF. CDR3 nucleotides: TGCAGCGTTGAAGGCCAGGGCGAGGCCTACGAGCAGTACTTC.

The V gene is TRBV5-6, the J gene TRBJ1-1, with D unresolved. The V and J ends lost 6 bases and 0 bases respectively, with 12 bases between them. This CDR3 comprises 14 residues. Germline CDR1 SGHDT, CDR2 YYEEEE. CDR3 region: CASTPGPLNTEAFF. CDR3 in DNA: TGTGCCAGCACCCCCGGGCCCTTGAACACTGAAGCTTTCTTT.

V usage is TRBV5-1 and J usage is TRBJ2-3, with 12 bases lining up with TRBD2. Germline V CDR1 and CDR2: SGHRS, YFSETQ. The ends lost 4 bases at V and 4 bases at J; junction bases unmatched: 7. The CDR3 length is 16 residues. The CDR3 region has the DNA TGCGCCAGCAGCCAAGATCTAGCGGGGGGGCCAGATACGCAGTATTTT. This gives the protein CASSQDLAGGPDTQYF.

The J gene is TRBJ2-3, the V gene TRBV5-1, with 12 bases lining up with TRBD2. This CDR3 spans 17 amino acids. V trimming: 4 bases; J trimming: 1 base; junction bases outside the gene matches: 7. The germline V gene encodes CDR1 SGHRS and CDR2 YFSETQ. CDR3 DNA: TGCGCCAGCAGCCCCAGGACTAGCGGGGTGGGCACAGATACGCAGTATTTT. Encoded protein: CASSPRTSGVGTDTQYF.

Written as DNA, the CDR3 is TGTGCCAGCAGCCCACAGGGGACGACCTACGAGCAGTACTTC. Its translation: CASSPQGTTYEQYF. The chain recombines TRBV7-8 with TRBJ2-7; 7 bases align to TRBD1. This CDR3 comprises 14 residues. CDR1 SGHVS and CDR2 FQNEAQ come from the germline V gene. Trimming removed 5 bases from V and 2 bases from J; junction bases left unmatched: 6.

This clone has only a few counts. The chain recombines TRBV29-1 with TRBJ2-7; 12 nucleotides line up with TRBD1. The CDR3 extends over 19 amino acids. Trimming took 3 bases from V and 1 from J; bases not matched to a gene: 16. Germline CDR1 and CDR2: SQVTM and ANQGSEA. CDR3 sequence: CSVDKTGTGGGFISYEQYF. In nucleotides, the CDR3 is TGCAGCGTTGACAAAACCGGGACAGGGGGCGGATTTATTTCCTACGAGCAGTACTTC.

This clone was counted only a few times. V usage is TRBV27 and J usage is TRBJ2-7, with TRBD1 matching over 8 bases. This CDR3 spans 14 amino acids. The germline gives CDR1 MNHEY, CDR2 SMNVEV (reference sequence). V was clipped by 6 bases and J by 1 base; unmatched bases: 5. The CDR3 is CASSPRGQSYEQYF. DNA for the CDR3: TGTGCCAGCAGCCCCAGGGGGCAGTCCTACGAGCAGTACTTC.

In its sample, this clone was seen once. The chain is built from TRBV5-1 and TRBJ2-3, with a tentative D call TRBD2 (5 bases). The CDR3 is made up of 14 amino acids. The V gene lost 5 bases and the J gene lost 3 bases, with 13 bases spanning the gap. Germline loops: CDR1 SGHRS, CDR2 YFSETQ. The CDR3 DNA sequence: TGCGCCAGCAGTTTCCGGACTGTGACAGATACGCAGTATTTT. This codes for CASSFRTVTDTQYF.

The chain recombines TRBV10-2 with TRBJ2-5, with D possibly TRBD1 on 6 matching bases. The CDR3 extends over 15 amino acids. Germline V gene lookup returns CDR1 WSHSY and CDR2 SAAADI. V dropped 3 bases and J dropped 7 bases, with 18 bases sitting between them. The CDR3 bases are TGCGCCAGCAGTGATTTCGACAGGCACTCGGGGACCCAGTACTTC. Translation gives CASSDFDRHSGTQYF.

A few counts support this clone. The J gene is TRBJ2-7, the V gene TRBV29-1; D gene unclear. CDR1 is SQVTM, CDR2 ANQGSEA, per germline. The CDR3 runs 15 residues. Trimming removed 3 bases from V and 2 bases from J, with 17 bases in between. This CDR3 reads CSVESGLPLPYEQYF. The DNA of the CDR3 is TGCAGCGTTGAGTCGGGCCTACCCCTGCCCTACGAGCAGTACTTC.

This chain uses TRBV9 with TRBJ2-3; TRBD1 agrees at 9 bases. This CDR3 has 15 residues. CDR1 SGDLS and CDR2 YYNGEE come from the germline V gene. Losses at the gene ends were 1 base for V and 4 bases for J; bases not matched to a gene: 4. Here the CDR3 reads CASSVPGQGPDTQYF. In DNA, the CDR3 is TGTGCCAGCAGCGTACCGGGACAGGGTCCAGATACGCAGTATTTT.

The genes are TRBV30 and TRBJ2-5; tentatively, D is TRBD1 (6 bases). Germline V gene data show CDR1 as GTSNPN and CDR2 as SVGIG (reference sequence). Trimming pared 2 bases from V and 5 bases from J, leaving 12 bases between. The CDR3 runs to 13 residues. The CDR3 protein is CAWSQGLAETQYF. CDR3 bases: TGTGCCTGGAGTCAGGGGTTGGCGGAGACCCAGTACTTC.

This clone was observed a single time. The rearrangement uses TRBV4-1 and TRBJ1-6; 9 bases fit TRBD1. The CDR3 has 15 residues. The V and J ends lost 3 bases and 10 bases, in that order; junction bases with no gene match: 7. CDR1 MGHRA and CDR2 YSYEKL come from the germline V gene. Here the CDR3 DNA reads TGCGCCAGCAGCCACAACAGGGGGCTAGGATCACCCCTCCACTTT. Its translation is CASSHNRGLGSPLHF.

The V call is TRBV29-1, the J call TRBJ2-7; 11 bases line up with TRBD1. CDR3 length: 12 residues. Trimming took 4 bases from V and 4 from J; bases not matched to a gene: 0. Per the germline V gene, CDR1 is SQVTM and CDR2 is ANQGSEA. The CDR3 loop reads CSVGDRGYEQYF. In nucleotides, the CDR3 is TGCAGCGTTGGGGACAGGGGGTACGAGCAGTACTTC.

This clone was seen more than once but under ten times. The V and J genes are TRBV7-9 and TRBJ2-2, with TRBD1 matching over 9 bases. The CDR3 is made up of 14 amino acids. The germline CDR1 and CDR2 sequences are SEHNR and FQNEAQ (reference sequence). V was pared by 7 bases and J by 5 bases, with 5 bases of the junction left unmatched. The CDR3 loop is CASMGQGGTGELFF. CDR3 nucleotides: TGTGCCAGCATGGGACAGGGAGGAACCGGGGAGCTGTTTTTT.

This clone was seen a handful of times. CDR3 bases: TGTGCCAGTAGTATTCCGAGCTCCTATAATTCACCCCTCCACTTT. Translated, it gives CASSIPSSYNSPLHF. V gene TRBV19 combines with J gene TRBJ1-6; D is ambiguous. CDR3 length equals 15 residues. Germline CDR1 reads LNHDA; CDR2 reads SQIVND (reference sequence). V dropped 3 bases and J dropped 0 bases, with 6 bases sitting between them.

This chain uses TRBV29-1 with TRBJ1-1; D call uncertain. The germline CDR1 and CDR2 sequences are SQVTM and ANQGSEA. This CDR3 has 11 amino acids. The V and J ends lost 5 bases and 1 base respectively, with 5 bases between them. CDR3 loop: CSVHENTEAFF. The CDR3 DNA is TGCAGCGTTCACGAGAACACTGAAGCTTTCTTT.